This entry describes one T cell receptor (beta chain). What it recognizes is unknown. The record originates from a study of cytomegalovirus exposure and HLA in healthy donors. Study-wide results and limits: Later analysis found that TCR beta chains associated with HLA were more clonally expanded than other, equally common chains. Apart from CMV serostatus, no immune exposure information was available. Reported findings show TCR beta sequences accurately forecast HLA-A and HLA-B alleles in most subjects.

The germline gives CDR1 SGHKS, CDR2 YYEKEE (reference sequence). The CDR3 has 15 residues. Trimming took off 2 bases at V and 0 bases at J, with 8 bases between the two ends. Primers: 60 Vbeta forward and 13 Jbeta reverse. Clones were read by immunoSEQ multiplex PCR, and TCRdb kept only the in-frame ones, dropping some. In the table there are 140,000 to 150,000 clones, around two thirds of which are singletons. The source is a male donor in good health and CMV-seronegative. Sequencing input: PBMCs. The chain employs TRBV5-5 and TRBJ2-2; possible D gene TRBD2, 5 bases. The CDR3 DNA sequence: TGTGCCAGCAGCTTAGGGAGCGCGAACACCGGGGAGCTGTTTTTT. As protein: CASSLGSANTGELFF.